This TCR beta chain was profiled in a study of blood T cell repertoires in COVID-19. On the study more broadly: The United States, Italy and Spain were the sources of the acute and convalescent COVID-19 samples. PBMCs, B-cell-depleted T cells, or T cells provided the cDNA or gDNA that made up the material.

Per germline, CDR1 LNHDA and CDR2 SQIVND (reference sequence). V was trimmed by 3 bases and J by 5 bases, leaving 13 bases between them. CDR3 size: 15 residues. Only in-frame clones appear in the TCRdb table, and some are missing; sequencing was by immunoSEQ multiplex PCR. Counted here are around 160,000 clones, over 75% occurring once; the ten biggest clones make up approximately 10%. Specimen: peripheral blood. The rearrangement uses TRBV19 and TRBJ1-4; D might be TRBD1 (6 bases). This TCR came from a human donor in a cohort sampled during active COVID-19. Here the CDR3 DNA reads TGTGCCAGTAGTATCAACACAGGGACGAATGAAAAACTGTTTTTT. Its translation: CASSINTGTNEKLFF.